This T cell receptor (beta chain) was sequenced during a study of cytomegalovirus exposure and HLA in healthy donors. Overall study context: Of about 390 genotyped donors, more than 65% grouped in the Caucasian-associated ancestry cluster.

PCR involved 60 Vbeta and 13 Jbeta primers. Method: immunoSEQ multiplex PCR; TCRdb's copy keeps in-frame clones and lacks some. This sample yields some 130,000 clones, of which 65% to 80% are seen a single time; over 3% belongs to the top ten. This clonotype was sampled from a man in his forties or fifties in good health and CMV-seronegative. The material sequenced was PBMCs.

The CDR3 loop reads CASSEAAGLVAEAFF. Here the CDR3 DNA reads TGTGCCAGCAGTGAAGCAGCAGGGTTGGTCGCTGAAGCTTTCTTT. This rearrangement joins TRBV25-1 to TRBJ1-1, with D possibly matching TRBD1 (5 bases). Germline CDR1 MGHDK, CDR2 SYGVNS. V lost 2 bases and J lost 6, with 16 bases in between. The CDR3 sequence is 15 residues long.